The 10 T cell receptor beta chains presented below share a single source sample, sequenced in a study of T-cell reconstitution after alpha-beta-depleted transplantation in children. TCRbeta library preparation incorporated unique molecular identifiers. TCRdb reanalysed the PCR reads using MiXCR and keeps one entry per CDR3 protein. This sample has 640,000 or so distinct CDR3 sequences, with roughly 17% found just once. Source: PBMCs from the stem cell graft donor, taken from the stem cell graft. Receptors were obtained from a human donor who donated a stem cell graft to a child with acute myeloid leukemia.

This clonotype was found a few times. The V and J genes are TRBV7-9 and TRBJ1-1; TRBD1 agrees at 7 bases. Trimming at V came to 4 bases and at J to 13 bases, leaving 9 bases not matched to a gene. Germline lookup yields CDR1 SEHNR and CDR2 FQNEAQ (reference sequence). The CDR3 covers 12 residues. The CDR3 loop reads CASSSGGQVDFF. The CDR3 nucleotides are TGTGCCAGCAGCTCTGGAGGACAGGTCGATTTCTTT.

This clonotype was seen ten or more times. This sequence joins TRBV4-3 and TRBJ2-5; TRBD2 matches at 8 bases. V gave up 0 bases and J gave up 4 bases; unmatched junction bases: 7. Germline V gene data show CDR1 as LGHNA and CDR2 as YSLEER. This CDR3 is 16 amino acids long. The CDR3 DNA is TGCGCCAGCAGCCAAGAGGCGGGGGGAGCTGCAGAGACCCAGTACTTC. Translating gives CASSQEAGGAAETQYF.

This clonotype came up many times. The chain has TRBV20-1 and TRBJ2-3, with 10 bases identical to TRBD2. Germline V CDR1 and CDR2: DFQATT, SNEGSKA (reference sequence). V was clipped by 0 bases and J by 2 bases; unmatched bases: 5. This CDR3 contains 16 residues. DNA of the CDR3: TGCAGTGCTAGAGATTTGGGACTAGCGTACACAGATACGCAGTATTTT. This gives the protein CSARDLGLAYTDTQYF.

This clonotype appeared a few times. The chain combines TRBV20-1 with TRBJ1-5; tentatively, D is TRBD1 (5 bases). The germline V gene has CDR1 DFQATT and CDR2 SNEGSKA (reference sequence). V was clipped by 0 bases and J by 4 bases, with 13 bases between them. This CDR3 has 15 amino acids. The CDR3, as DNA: TGCAGTGCTAGAGATAAAGGGGCCGGTAATCAGCCCCAGCATTTT. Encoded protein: CSARDKGAGNQPQHF.

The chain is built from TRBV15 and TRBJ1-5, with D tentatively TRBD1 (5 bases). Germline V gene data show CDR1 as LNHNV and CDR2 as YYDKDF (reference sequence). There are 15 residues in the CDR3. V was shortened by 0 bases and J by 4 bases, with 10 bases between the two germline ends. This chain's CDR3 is CATSREGTGNQPQHF. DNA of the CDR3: TGTGCCACCAGCAGAGAAGGGACGGGTAATCAGCCCCAGCATTTT. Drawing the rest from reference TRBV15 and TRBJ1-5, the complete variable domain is DAMVIQNPRYQVTQFGKPVTLSCSQTLNHNVMYWYQQKSSQAPKLLFHYYDKDFNNEADTPDNFQSRRPNTSFCFLDIRSPGLGDTAMYLCATSREGTGNQPQHFGDGTRLSIL.

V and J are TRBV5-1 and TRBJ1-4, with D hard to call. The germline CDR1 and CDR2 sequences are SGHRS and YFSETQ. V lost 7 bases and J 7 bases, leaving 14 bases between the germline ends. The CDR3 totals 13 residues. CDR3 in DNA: TGCGCCAGCTCCTGGGGAGGCTCTGAAAAACTGTTTTTT. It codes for CASSWGGSEKLFF.

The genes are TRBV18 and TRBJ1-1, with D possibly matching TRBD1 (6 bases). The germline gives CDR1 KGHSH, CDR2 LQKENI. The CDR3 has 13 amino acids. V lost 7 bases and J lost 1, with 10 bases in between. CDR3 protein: CASYRAGNTEAFF. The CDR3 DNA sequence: TGTGCCAGCTACAGGGCAGGGAACACTGAAGCTTTCTTT. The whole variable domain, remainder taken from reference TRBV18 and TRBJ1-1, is NAGVMQNPRHLVRRRGQEARLRCSPMKGHSHVYWYRQLPEEGLKFMVYLQKENIIDESGMPKERFSAEFPKEGPSILRIQQVVRGDSAAYFCASYRAGNTEAFFGQGTRLTVV.

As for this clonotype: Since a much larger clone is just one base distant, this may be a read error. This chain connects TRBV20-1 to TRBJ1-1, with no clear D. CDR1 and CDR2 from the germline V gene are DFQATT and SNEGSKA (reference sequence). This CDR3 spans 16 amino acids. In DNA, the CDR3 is TGCTGTGCTAGAGAAGATGTAAGGTACTCGAACACTGAAGCTTTCTTT. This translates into CCAREDVRYSNTEAFF.

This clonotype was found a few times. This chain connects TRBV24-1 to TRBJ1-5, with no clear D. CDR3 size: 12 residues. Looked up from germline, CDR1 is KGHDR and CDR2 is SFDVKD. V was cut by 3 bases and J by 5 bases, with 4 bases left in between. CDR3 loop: CATSDPDQPQHF. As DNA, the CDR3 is TGTGCCACCAGTGATCCCGATCAGCCCCAGCATTTT.

The CDR3, as DNA: TGTGCCAGCAGCAAAGGGTACTGGGGCTGTGGCTACACCTTC. Amino acid sequence: CASSKGYWGCGYTF. The chain recombines TRBV21-1 with TRBJ1-2. TRBV21-1 is a documented pseudogene. The CDR3 is 14 amino acids.